Included here is one TCR beta chain sequence, with context. This sample stems from a study of T cell responses to AZD1222 COVID-19 vaccine. TCRdb's table, derived via immunoSEQ multiplex PCR, lists solely in-frame clones and lacks some. Of approximately 170,000 clones in the sample, around nine tenths are singletons; the top ten hold 9.5% to 13%. CDR1 is SGHAT and CDR2 is FQNNGV in the germline V gene. The CDR3 extends over 14 amino acids. V lost 1 base, J lost 5 bases, and 8 bases lay in between. This receptor was taken from an adult who received the AZD1222 COVID-19 vaccine. Here the sequenced sample was peripheral blood, taken 28 days after the second AZD1222 dose. The V gene is TRBV11-2, the J gene TRBJ2-2; D gene uncertain. CDR3: CASSLVITTGELFF. The CDR3, as DNA: TGTGCCAGCAGCTTAGTTATCACGACCGGGGAGCTGTTTTTT.